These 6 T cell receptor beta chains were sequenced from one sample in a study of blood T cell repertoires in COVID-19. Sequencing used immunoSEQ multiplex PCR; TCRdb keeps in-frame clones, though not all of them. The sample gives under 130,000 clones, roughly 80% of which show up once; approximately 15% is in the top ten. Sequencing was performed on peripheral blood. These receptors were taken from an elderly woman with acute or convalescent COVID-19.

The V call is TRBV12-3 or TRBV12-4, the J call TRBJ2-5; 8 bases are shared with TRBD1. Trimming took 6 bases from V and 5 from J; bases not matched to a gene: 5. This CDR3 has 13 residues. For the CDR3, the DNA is TGTGCCAGCAGATCAGGGGGCCTGGAGACCCAGTACTTC. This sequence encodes CASRSGGLETQYF.

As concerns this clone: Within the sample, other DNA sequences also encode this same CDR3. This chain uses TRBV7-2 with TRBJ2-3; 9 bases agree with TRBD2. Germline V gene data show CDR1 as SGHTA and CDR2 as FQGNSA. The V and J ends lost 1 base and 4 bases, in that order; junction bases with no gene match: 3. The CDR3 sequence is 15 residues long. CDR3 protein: CASSLVLAGADTQYF. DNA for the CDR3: TGTGCCAGCAGCTTAGTTTTAGCGGGAGCAGATACGCAGTATTTT.

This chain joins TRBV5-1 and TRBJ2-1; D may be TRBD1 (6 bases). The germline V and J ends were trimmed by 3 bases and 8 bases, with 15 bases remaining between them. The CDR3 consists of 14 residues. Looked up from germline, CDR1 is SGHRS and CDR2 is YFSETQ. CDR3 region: CASSSRTDRDEQFF. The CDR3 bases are TGCGCCAGCAGCTCACGGACAGATAGGGATGAGCAGTTCTTC.

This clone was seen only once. This CDR3 is CASSLAGTGGFNEQFF. In DNA form, the CDR3 reads TGTGCCAGCAGCTTAGCGGGGACAGGGGGCTTCAATGAGCAGTTCTTC. The chain has TRBV7-9 and TRBJ2-1, with 12 bases matching TRBD1. The CDR3 is 16 residues long. Germline V gene sequence: CDR1 SEHNR, CDR2 FQNEAQ (reference sequence). V trimming: 0 bases; J trimming: 6 bases; junction bases outside the gene matches: 3.

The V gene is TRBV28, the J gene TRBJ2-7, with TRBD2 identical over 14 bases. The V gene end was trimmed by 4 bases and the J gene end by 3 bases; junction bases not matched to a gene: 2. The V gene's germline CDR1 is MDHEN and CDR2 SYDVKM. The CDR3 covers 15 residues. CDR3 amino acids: CASSSGTSGSYEQYF. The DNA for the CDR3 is TGTGCCAGCAGTTCCGGGACTAGCGGGAGCTACGAGCAGTACTTC.

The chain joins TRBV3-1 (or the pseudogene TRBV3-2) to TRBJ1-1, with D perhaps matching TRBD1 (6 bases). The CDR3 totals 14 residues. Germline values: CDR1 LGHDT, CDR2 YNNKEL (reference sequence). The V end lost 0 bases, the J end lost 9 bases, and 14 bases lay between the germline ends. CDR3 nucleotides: TGTGCCAGCAGCCAAGAAACGGTACAGGGAAAAGCTTTCTTT. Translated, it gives CASSQETVQGKAFF.